What follows are 24 T cell receptor beta chains derived from one specimen sequenced in a study of blood T cell repertoires in COVID-19. Clones were sequenced by immunoSEQ multiplex PCR, and TCRdb holds only the in-frame ones, with some missing. The sample lists around 140,000 clones, 87% occurring once. The sample comprised peripheral blood. The source is a man aged 50 to 59 with active COVID-19.

The sample holds a few counts of this clone. This CDR3 is CASSDRGPQETQYF. The DNA of the CDR3 is TGTGCCAGCAGTGACAGGGGGCCCCAAGAGACCCAGTACTTC. This chain links TRBV6-1 with TRBJ2-5, with 8 bases that match TRBD1. This CDR3 spans 14 amino acids. Germline-derived CDR1 and CDR2 are MNHNS and SASEGT. V trimming: 3 bases; J trimming: 1 base; junction bases outside the gene matches: 1.

The chain links TRBV5-6 to TRBJ1-5, with 10 nucleotides matching TRBD1. CDR1 SGHDT and CDR2 YYEEEE come from the germline V gene. The J segment lost 6 bases and the V segment lost 0 bases, leaving 6 bases of the junction unmatched. The length of the CDR3 is 16 residues. The CDR3 coding sequence is TGTGCCAGCAGCTTGGGACAGGGGGCAGGGGTTCAGCCCCAGCATTTT. Protein sequence: CASSLGQGAGVQPQHF.

The gene calls are TRBV6-5 and TRBJ2-7; TRBD2 matches at 8 bases. V lost 10 bases, J lost 0 bases, and 2 bases stayed unmatched. The V gene's germline CDR1 is MNHEY and CDR2 SVGAGI. The CDR3 totals 12 residues. The DNA for the CDR3 is TGTGCCACCCGGGGGGGCTCCTACGAGCAGTACTTC. This gives the protein CATRGGSYEQYF.

The J gene is TRBJ2-3, the V gene TRBV11-2; 8 bases fit TRBD2. CDR1 and CDR2 from the germline V gene are SGHAT and FQNNGV. With 6 bases clipped from V and 4 bases from J, the junction kept 12 bases outside the gene matches. This CDR3 comprises 16 residues. The DNA for the CDR3 is TGTGCCAGCAGTTGGGGAAGCGGGGGCTTATCAGATACGCAGTATTTT. Protein product: CASSWGSGGLSDTQYF.

This clone was observed once. V usage is TRBV11-2 and J usage is TRBJ2-2, with 8 bases fitting TRBD1. Germline CDR1 reads SGHAT; CDR2 reads FQNNGV. This CDR3 region has 15 residues. The V gene end was trimmed by 6 bases and the J gene end by 1 base; junction bases not matched to a gene: 4. CDR3: CASSRGTGNTGELFF. Written as DNA, the CDR3 is TGTGCCAGCAGTCGAGGGACAGGGAACACCGGGGAGCTGTTTTTT.

V and J are TRBV5-4 and TRBJ1-6; TRBD1 is a possible D gene (6 bases). This CDR3 comprises 14 residues. V lost 4 bases and J lost 5, with 10 bases in between. From germline, CDR1 is SGHNT and CDR2 YYREEE (reference sequence). CDR3 nucleotide sequence: TGTGCCAGCAGCCCCGGGACAAATAATTCACCCCTCCACTTT. Translated, it gives CASSPGTNNSPLHF.

The J gene is TRBJ2-3, the V gene TRBV11-2; possible D gene TRBD2, 7 bases. The CDR3 totals 16 residues. With 7 bases removed from V and 4 bases from J, the gap between germline ends came to 21 bases. Per the germline V gene, CDR1 is SGHAT and CDR2 is FQNNGV. The chain's CDR3 is CASTRGGGGPPDTQYF. The CDR3 nucleotides are TGTGCCAGCACCCGAGGGGGGGGCGGACCGCCAGATACGCAGTATTTT.

This chain uses TRBV6-5 with TRBJ1-5, with 9 bases aligning to TRBD1. This CDR3 contains 15 residues. Germline CDR1 MNHEY, CDR2 SVGAGI. The J segment lost 4 bases and the V segment lost 4 bases, leaving 5 bases of the junction unmatched. The DNA for the CDR3 is TGTGCCAGCAGTTGGGACAGGGACCCAAATCAGCCCCAGCATTTT. Protein sequence: CASSWDRDPNQPQHF.

The chain combines TRBV19 with TRBJ1-4; D is uncertain. This CDR3 has 15 amino acids. The germline V gene encodes CDR1 LNHDA and CDR2 SQIVND (reference sequence). V gave up 5 bases and J gave up 5 bases, with 15 bases separating them. The CDR3 sequence is CASSPSRRSNEKLFF. CDR3 nucleotide sequence: TGTGCCAGTAGTCCGAGCCGGAGGAGCAATGAAAAACTGTTTTTT.

The chain recombines TRBV5-1 with TRBJ2-3, with 9 bases matching TRBD2. The CDR3 is 17 residues long. V shed 0 bases, J shed 6 bases, and the junction held 11 bases outside the gene matches. CDR1 and CDR2 from the germline V gene are SGHRS and YFSETQ. CDR3 residues: CASSLVGLAGSVDTQYF. In DNA form, the CDR3 reads TGCGCCAGCAGCTTGGTGGGCCTAGCGGGGTCCGTGGATACGCAGTATTTT.

This clone was counted only a few times. V gene TRBV6-4 combines with J gene TRBJ2-1; TRBD2 matches at 12 bases. This CDR3 region has 14 residues. Per the germline V gene, CDR1 is MRHNA and CDR2 is SNTAGT. V lost 4 bases, J lost 6 bases, and 1 base stayed unmatched. The CDR3 DNA follows: TGTGCCAGCAGTGCGGGACTAGCGGGCAATGAGCAGTTCTTC. As protein: CASSAGLAGNEQFF.

This rearrangement joins TRBV7-2 to TRBJ2-7; weak D call: TRBD1 (7 bases). CDR1 and CDR2 (germline): SGHTA, FQGNSA. V gave up 3 bases and J gave up 5 bases, with 17 bases separating them. The CDR3 contains 15 residues. The CDR3 DNA reads TGTGCCAGCAGCTTCAGGGGGGTCCCCCCGAACGAGCAGTACTTC. This gives the protein CASSFRGVPPNEQYF.

The chain carries TRBV27 and TRBJ1-1; TRBD1 aligns across 10 bases. Trimming cost V 2 bases and J 0 bases; bases outside gene matches: 3. CDR1 is MNHEY and CDR2 is SMNVEV in the germline V gene (reference sequence). This CDR3 is 16 amino acids long. CDR3 protein: CASSLMTGGMNTEAFF. Written as DNA, the CDR3 is TGTGCCAGCAGTTTAATGACAGGGGGCATGAACACTGAAGCTTTCTTT.

The chain uses TRBV6-5 and TRBJ2-3; a weak D match, TRBD1 (5 bases). The CDR3 runs 11 residues. V was clipped by 7 bases and J by 10 bases, with 12 bases between them. Germline V gives CDR1 MNHEY, CDR2 SVGAGI. The CDR3 reads CASNQGSSQYF. The DNA of the CDR3 is TGTGCCAGCAATCAGGGATCGTCGCAGTATTTT.

The rearrangement joins TRBV2 to TRBJ2-7; 9 bases line up with TRBD1. The length of the CDR3 is 15 residues. Germline V lookup: CDR1 SNHLY, CDR2 FYNNEI. Trimming cost V 5 bases and J 4 bases; bases outside gene matches: 9. The chain's CDR3 is CASSPSRDREYEQYF. Written as DNA, the CDR3 is TGTGCCAGCAGTCCCTCCCGGGACAGGGAGTACGAGCAGTACTTC.

The CDR3 DNA is TGTGCCAGCAGCTTGTGGCCGAGGGCTAGCGGGGGGAAGACAGATACGCAGTATTTT. This gives the protein CASSLWPRASGGKTDTQYF. This chain joins TRBV7-8 and TRBJ2-3; 11 nucleotides align to TRBD2. From germline, CDR1 is SGHVS and CDR2 FQNEAQ. The CDR3 runs 19 residues. Germline trimming cut 3 bases from V and 3 bases from J; bases unmatched to any gene: 14.

This sequence joins TRBV5-8 and TRBJ2-2, with 8 bases lining up with TRBD1. Germline CDR1 reads SGHTS; CDR2 reads YDEGEE. This CDR3 is 15 amino acids long. Trimming removed 2 bases from V and 4 bases from J; junction bases left unmatched: 4. CDR3: CASSLGQGFTGELFF. The CDR3 DNA follows: TGTGCCAGCAGCTTAGGACAGGGATTCACCGGGGAGCTGTTTTTT.

This chain joins TRBV5-1 and TRBJ2-3; 7 bases map to TRBD2. J gave up 2 bases and V 4 bases, and 7 bases lay outside the gene matches. The CDR3 extends over 15 amino acids. Per the germline V gene, CDR1 is SGHRS and CDR2 is YFSETQ. Here the CDR3 DNA reads TGCGCCAGCAGCCCAACGGGACTAACCACAGATACGCAGTATTTT. Amino acid sequence: CASSPTGLTTDTQYF.

This clone was seen only once. The chain has TRBV4-2 and TRBJ2-6, with D perhaps TRBD2 (6 bases). Germline V gene lookup returns CDR1 LGHNA and CDR2 YNFKEQ. V lost 2 bases and J 0 bases, leaving 14 bases between the germline ends. The CDR3 runs to 18 residues. CDR3 in DNA: TGTGCCAGCAGCCAACCGGGACTCCAGAGCTCTGGGGCCAACGTCCTGACTTTC. Its protein product is CASSQPGLQSSGANVLTF.

This clone was recorded only once. The J gene is TRBJ1-2, the V gene TRBV6-5; no firm D call. Germline values: CDR1 MNHEY, CDR2 SVGAGI. The V gene lost 8 bases and the J gene lost 6 bases, with 16 bases spanning the gap. The length of the CDR3 is 13 residues. The CDR3 reads CASAEFEDNGYTF. As DNA, the CDR3 is TGTGCCAGCGCCGAATTCGAGGATAATGGCTACACCTTC.

This clone came up a few times. The V gene is TRBV9, the J gene TRBJ1-1; D remains ambiguous. The CDR3 loop spans 12 amino acids. Germline V CDR1 and CDR2: SGDLS, YYNGEE. The V and J ends lost 4 bases and 6 bases respectively, with 10 bases between them. This chain's CDR3 is CASSHEGSEAFF. The CDR3 region has the DNA TGTGCCAGCAGCCATGAGGGTTCTGAAGCTTTCTTT.

V gene TRBV6-5 combines with J gene TRBJ2-3; TRBD2 matches at 13 bases. The CDR3 extends over 15 amino acids. The V gene's germline CDR1 is MNHEY and CDR2 SVGAGI. The junction had 5 bases not matched to a gene; V was cut back by 7 bases and J by 4 bases. The CDR3 nucleotides are TGTGCCAGCAATCGACTAGCGGGGGGTTCAGATACGCAGTATTTT. It codes for CASNRLAGGSDTQYF.

This chain uses TRBV6-6 with TRBJ1-2, with 7 bases matching TRBD1. The V and J ends lost 6 bases and 0 bases, in that order; junction bases with no gene match: 7. Germline V lookup: CDR1 MNHNY, CDR2 SVGAGI (reference sequence). The CDR3 loop spans 15 amino acids. DNA for the CDR3: TGTGCCAGCAGGCGCACAGGGGAAGCTAACTATGGCTACACCTTC. Encoded protein: CASRRTGEANYGYTF.

Only a few counts were recorded for this clone. J is TRBJ2-7 and V is TRBV5-1; possible D gene TRBD1, 6 bases. The V end lost 5 bases, the J end lost 12 bases, and 15 bases lay between the germline ends. This CDR3 has 11 amino acids. Germline V CDR1 and CDR2: SGHRS, YFSETQ. The CDR3 nucleotides read TGCGCCAGCAGTAAACAGGGTCCGCTGTACTTC. The encoded protein is CASSKQGPLYF.